These 18 T cell receptor beta chains originate from one sample sequenced in a study of blood T cell repertoires in COVID-19. TCRdb's table, derived via immunoSEQ multiplex PCR, lists solely in-frame clones and lacks some. The sample lists approximately 270,000 clones, around 85% occurring once. The sequencing input was peripheral blood. The receptor set was obtained from a human donor with COVID-19, enrolled during active disease. The donor label of this sample is uncertain.

The V gene is TRBV19, the J gene TRBJ1-2; 9 bases are shared with TRBD1. Per the germline V gene, CDR1 is LNHDA and CDR2 is SQIVND (reference sequence). J lost 4 bases, V lost 9 bases, and 3 bases had no gene match. The CDR3 is 12 amino acids. CDR3 amino acids: CASGQGSYGYTF. CDR3 coding DNA: TGTGCCAGCGGACAGGGGAGCTATGGCTACACCTTC.

This rearrangement joins TRBV5-1 to TRBJ2-7, with 7 bases fitting TRBD2. The V gene's germline CDR1 is SGHRS and CDR2 YFSETQ. The CDR3 has 15 residues. The trim removed 5 bases at V and 7 bases at J, leaving 15 bases unmatched. The DNA for the CDR3 is TGCGCCAGCAGTCAGCTTAGCGGGCGTCGGGAAGAGCAGTACTTC. It yields the protein CASSQLSGRREEQYF. Looking up the rest from reference TRBV5-1 and TRBJ2-7 gives the full variable domain: KAGVTQTPRYLIKTRGQQVTLSCSPISGHRSVSWYQQTPGQGLQFLFEYFSETQRNKGNFPGRFSGRQFSNSRSEMNVSTLELGDSALYLCASSQLSGRREEQYFGPGTRLTVT.

V and J are TRBV9 and TRBJ2-7; D is ambiguous. The germline V gene encodes CDR1 SGDLS and CDR2 YYNGEE. The CDR3 sequence is 14 residues long. The V end lost 3 bases, the J end lost 7 bases, and 17 bases lay between the germline ends. CDR3 bases: TGTGCCAGCAGCGGAACGACAACCCCCGCTGAGCAGTACTTC. Amino acid sequence: CASSGTTTPAEQYF.

This chain links TRBV10-3 with TRBJ2-3; 9 bases agree with TRBD2. The CDR3 sequence is 15 residues long. Germline V lookup: CDR1 ENHRY, CDR2 SYGVKD. Germline trimming cut 7 bases from V and 0 bases from J; bases unmatched to any gene: 5. DNA for the CDR3: TGTGCCATCAAATCGGCGGGAGGGAGCACAGATACGCAGTATTTT. It encodes CAIKSAGGSTDTQYF.

This sequence joins TRBV19 and TRBJ1-1, with D possibly being TRBD1 (5 bases). Germline lookup yields CDR1 LNHDA and CDR2 SQIVND (reference sequence). The CDR3 length is 13 residues. With 6 bases removed from V and 3 bases from J, the gap between germline ends came to 11 bases. CDR3 sequence (DNA): TGTGCCAGTAGCGGAGGAGGGGACACTGAAGCTTTCTTT. Translating gives CASSGGGDTEAFF.

This rearrangement joins TRBV28 to TRBJ2-7; 7 bases match TRBD2. The germline CDR1 and CDR2 sequences are MDHEN and SYDVKM. The CDR3 length is 15 residues. J lost 2 bases, V lost 4 bases, and 8 bases had no gene match. In nucleotides, the CDR3 is TGTGCCAGCAGTTCGGTGGGGGAGGGTACCTACGAGCAGTACTTC. It yields the protein CASSSVGEGTYEQYF.

In this sample, this clone turned up once. This sequence joins TRBV7-3 and TRBJ2-7; a weak D match, TRBD2 (7 bases). The V and J ends lost 0 bases and 6 bases respectively, with 9 bases between them. Germline assignment: CDR1 SGHTA and CDR2 FQGTGA. The CDR3 is 13 amino acids. The CDR3 spells CASSLTAGAEQYF. CDR3 bases: TGTGCCAGCAGCTTAACTGCGGGGGCCGAGCAGTACTTC.

Note on this clone: Its ends do not fully match the called genes, so a read error is possible. The rearrangement uses TRBV7-9 and TRBJ2-7, with a weak D call TRBD1 (5 bases). CDR3 length: 13 amino acids. In germline, CDR1 is SEHNR, CDR2 FQNEAQ (reference sequence). The CDR3 bases are TGTGCCAGCAGTCGGACAAGCTCCAACGAGCAGTACTTC. Its translation is CASSRTSSNEQYF.

The gene calls are TRBV19 and TRBJ2-7; TRBD1 matches 9 bases. The V segment lost 0 bases and the J segment 7 bases; nucleotides outside the gene matches: 7. The CDR3 runs 15 residues. Germline V gene data show CDR1 as LNHDA and CDR2 as SQIVND (reference sequence). The CDR3 here is CASSIDRTGVGEQYF. In DNA form, the CDR3 reads TGTGCCAGTAGTATAGATCGGACAGGGGTCGGAGAGCAGTACTTC.

This chain connects TRBV28 to TRBJ1-3, with a tentative D call TRBD1 (5 bases). Trimming removed 4 bases at V and 10 bases at J, with 17 bases between. The CDR3 covers 14 residues. Germline V gene sequence: CDR1 MDHEN, CDR2 SYDVKM. CDR3 protein: CASSSPGTTNTIYF. CDR3 bases: TGTGCCAGCAGTTCCCCAGGGACTACGAATACCATATATTTT.

This chain uses TRBV24-1 with TRBJ1-5; the D is unclear. V lost 1 base, J lost 4 bases, and 4 bases lay in between. Germline V gene sequence: CDR1 KGHDR, CDR2 SFDVKD. The CDR3 is made up of 13 amino acids. CDR3 sequence (DNA): TGTGCCACCAGTGATTTCGGGAATCAGCCCCAGCATTTT. Translating it yields CATSDFGNQPQHF.

This clone was detected once. The chain couples TRBV19 to TRBJ1-5; D remains unclear. The length of the CDR3 is 16 residues. Germline V gene data show CDR1 as LNHDA and CDR2 as SQIVND (reference sequence). V lost 5 bases and J lost 0, with 14 bases in between. CDR3 nucleotides: TGTGCCAGTAGTGTTTCAATAGTCTTTAGCAATCAGCCCCAGCATTTT. As protein: CASSVSIVFSNQPQHF.

This chain links TRBV19 with TRBJ2-5, with TRBD1 identical over 10 bases. The CDR3 consists of 13 residues. Germline V gene sequence: CDR1 LNHDA, CDR2 SQIVND (reference sequence). The trim removed 7 bases at V and 4 bases at J, leaving 3 bases unmatched. CDR3 sequence reads: CASTGTGVETQYF. In nucleotides, the CDR3 is TGTGCCAGTACCGGGACAGGGGTAGAGACCCAGTACTTC.

This clone was seen only a few times. The rearrangement joins TRBV5-1 to TRBJ2-1, with a possible D match to TRBD2 (6 bases). The germline V and J ends were trimmed by 0 bases and 0 bases, with 7 bases remaining between them. The CDR3 has 15 residues. The germline CDR1 and CDR2 sequences are SGHRS and YFSETQ. CDR3 sequence: CASSLDGSSYNEQFF. CDR3 nucleotide sequence: TGCGCCAGCAGCTTGGACGGGAGCTCCTACAATGAGCAGTTCTTC.

This chain joins TRBV7-3 and TRBJ2-1; 11 nucleotides line up with TRBD2. V trimming: 5 bases; J trimming: 6 bases; junction bases outside the gene matches: 9. In germline, CDR1 is SGHTA, CDR2 FQGTGA. The CDR3 covers 16 residues. For the CDR3, the DNA is TGTGCCAGCAGCCCGCCGACTAGCGGGACGGGCAATGAGCAGTTCTTC. This gives the protein CASSPPTSGTGNEQFF.

The J gene is TRBJ2-7, the V gene TRBV9; D is undetermined. Trimming pared 0 bases from V and 2 bases from J, leaving 6 bases between. Germline CDR1 reads SGDLS; CDR2 reads YYNGEE. The CDR3 contains 13 residues. CDR3 loop: CASSVDGPYEQYF. CDR3 in DNA: TGTGCCAGCAGCGTAGATGGCCCCTACGAGCAGTACTTC.

This chain uses TRBV15 with TRBJ2-1, with D tentatively TRBD1 (6 bases). Germline CDR1 is LNHNV and CDR2 is YYDKDF (reference sequence). V lost 8 bases, J lost 7 bases, and 21 bases lay in between. The CDR3 has 15 amino acids. The CDR3 region is CATHDRNFGSNEQFF. CDR3 nucleotides: TGTGCCACCCACGACAGGAATTTTGGGTCGAATGAGCAGTTCTTC.

The rearrangement uses TRBV19 and TRBJ1-1, with D possibly TRBD1 on 5 matching bases. CDR3 length: 14 residues. CDR1 is LNHDA and CDR2 is SQIVND in the germline V gene (reference sequence). The V end was cut by 5 bases, the J end by 6 bases, with 16 bases between. This CDR3 is CASSPPGGVAEAFF. CDR3 in DNA: TGTGCCAGTAGTCCCCCGGGGGGGGTCGCTGAAGCTTTCTTT.